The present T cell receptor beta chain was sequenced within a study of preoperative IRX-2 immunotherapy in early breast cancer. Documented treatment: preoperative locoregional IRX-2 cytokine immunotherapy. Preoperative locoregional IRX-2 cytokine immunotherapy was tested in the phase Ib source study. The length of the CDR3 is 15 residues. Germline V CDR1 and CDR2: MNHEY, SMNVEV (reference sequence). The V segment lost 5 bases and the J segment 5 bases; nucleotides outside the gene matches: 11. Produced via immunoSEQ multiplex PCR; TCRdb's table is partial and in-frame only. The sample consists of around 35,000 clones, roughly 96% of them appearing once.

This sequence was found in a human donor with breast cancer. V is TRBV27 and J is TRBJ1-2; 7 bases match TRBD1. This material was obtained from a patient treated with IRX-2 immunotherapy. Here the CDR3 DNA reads TGTGCCAGCAGTCCCCGAGGGGGCTTCCTATATGGCTACACCTTC. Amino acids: CASSPRGGFLYGYTF.